The source of this TCR beta chain is a study of blood T cells in healthy people across ages. In germline, CDR1 is LGHNA, CDR2 YSLEER. Trimming removed 4 bases from V and 6 bases from J; junction bases left unmatched: 7. The CDR3 has 14 residues. In the case of this clonotype: The target antigen is unknown.

Study results and caveats: Nothing was known about donor CMV status, and this possibly confounded expanded clonotype changes. PBMCs that were unsorted prevented a conclusive naive versus antigen-experienced comparison.

Per sample, extraction of total RNA gave at least 5.5 micrograms in every case. A J-beta primer mix and a sample-barcoded 5' primer were used in a second PCR of about 7 to 12 cycles. One entry per CDR3 protein results from TCRdb running MiXCR on the 5' RACE reads. Of 500,000 to 650,000 distinct CDR3 sequences listed, about 28% were seen once; the top ten hold over 3.5%. The same sample was also used in a study of T cells of mothers and their children. That source notes: The extracted RNA was employed in its entirety for cDNA synthesis, at roughly 1.5 ug per 15 ul.

The V gene is TRBV4-3, the J gene TRBJ1-2; 8 bases fit TRBD1. The specimen was blood. The source of this sequence is a boy younger than 10 in good health. CDR3 in amino acids: CASSRTDREDGYTF. The CDR3 region has the DNA TGCGCCAGCAGCCGAACGGACAGGGAAGATGGCTACACCTTC.